Listed below are T cell receptor beta chains from one sample, sequenced in a study of PD-L1 blockade in urothelial cancer. Only in-frame clones appear in the TCRdb table, and some are missing; sequencing was by immunoSEQ multiplex PCR. The sample includes roughly 45,000 clones, approximately 90% of them seen just once. This specimen consisted of PBMCs, obtained around atezolizumab (anti-PD-L1) treatment. Receptors were obtained from a woman aged 55-70 years with urothelial cancer. Both conserved end residues are trimmed from each CDR3. Each record gives: V gene, CDR3 protein.

v_gene: TRBV6-1; CDR3aa: ASSEFGTRTGRNTGELF
v_gene: TRBV18; CDR3aa: ASSRTDKTSFY
v_gene: TRBV19; CDR3aa: ASKLTGQTYEQY
v_gene: TRBV5-1; CDR3aa: ASSSGTSGAQETQY
v_gene: TRBV6-5; CDR3aa: ASRRAVAVQETQY
v_gene: TRBV7-2; CDR3aa: ASSLRSGPGTFTYEQY
v_gene: TRBV19; CDR3aa: ASRRLGQGTGELF
v_gene: TRBV2; CDR3aa: ASSGRGNTIY
v_gene: TRBV6-1; CDR3aa: ASIRVWRGETQY
v_gene: TRBV15; CDR3aa: ATSEGLAGAFQTDTQY
v_gene: TRBV2; CDR3aa: ASSEWIRGLVYGNQPQH
v_gene: TRBV4-3; CDR3aa: ASSQGQGGAITQY
v_gene: TRBV5-1; CDR3aa: ASSGPTGGGTDTQY
v_gene: TRBV10-3; CDR3aa: AISEGTQSELF
v_gene: TRBV7-2; CDR3aa: ASSLVGTGVSLGAF
v_gene: TRBV6-1; CDR3aa: ASSVVPGGNYGYT
v_gene: TRBV19; CDR3aa: ASSTTGTYYNEQF
v_gene: TRBV5-6; CDR3aa: ASRLASRAYEQY
v_gene: TRBV4-1; CDR3aa: ASSSQDSWSTEAF
v_gene: TRBV6-6; CDR3aa: ASSSTSGAAYNEQF
v_gene: TRBV19; CDR3aa: ASRVTGSTETQY
v_gene: TRBV29-1; CDR3aa: SVEDSASGSPLSSYNEQF
v_gene: TRBV7-8; CDR3aa: ASSWEGNQPQH
v_gene: TRBV7-2; CDR3aa: ASSLDRVSTDTQY
v_gene: TRBV29-1; CDR3aa: SARLARSTDTQY
v_gene: TRBV25-1; CDR3aa: ASSERGFSYEQY
v_gene: TRBV5-4; CDR3aa: ASSQNQGAGGYT
v_gene: TRBV29-1; CDR3aa: SVGGLAGLYEQY
v_gene: TRBV7-9; CDR3aa: ASSLGWSIGAGTAREQY
v_gene: TRBV10-3; CDR3aa: AISGTSGRGRAYEQY
v_gene: TRBV5-1; CDR3aa: ASSLPVRYTDTQY
v_gene: TRBV18; CDR3aa: ASSLYSGGSYVYEQY
v_gene: TRBV29-1; CDR3aa: SVGASGRTGELF
v_gene: TRBV5-6; CDR3aa: ASSLEGGDHRKETQY
v_gene: TRBV20-1; CDR3aa: SARASDTIY
v_gene: TRBV19; CDR3aa: ASGSSYEQY
v_gene: TRBV2; CDR3aa: ASSAGQSLEAF
v_gene: TRBV19; CDR3aa: ASSRTGLGNTIY
v_gene: TRBV10-3; CDR3aa: AIRKSRDRINYGYT
v_gene: TRBV10-3; CDR3aa: AISESGGRDQQY
v_gene: TRBV18; CDR3aa: ASSATASYEQY
v_gene: TRBV7-6; CDR3aa: ASSLDRGAHEQY
v_gene: TRBV11-1; CDR3aa: ASSFGGAGEQF
v_gene: TRBV29-1; CDR3aa: SATSRSETQY
v_gene: TRBV5-1; CDR3aa: ASSLGATVRSSYNEQF
v_gene: TRBV14; CDR3aa: ASSQVRGRAGYGYT
v_gene: TRBV27; CDR3aa: ASRSLYPSSYEQY